The present T cell receptor beta chain was sequenced within a study of blood T cell repertoires in COVID-19. On the study more broadly: PBMCs, B-cell-depleted T cells, or T cells provided the cDNA or gDNA that made up the material.

From germline, CDR1 is SGHTS and CDR2 YDEGEE. V was trimmed by 4 bases and J by 5 bases, leaving 12 bases between them. This CDR3 is built from 13 residues. Repertoires were generated with immunoSEQ multiplex PCR, while TCRdb's copy carries only in-frame clones and drops some. The sample contains just over 95,000 clones, over 75% of which appear only once. The chain recombines TRBV5-8 with TRBJ1-2; D may be TRBD1 (5 bases). The source material was peripheral blood. This receptor was obtained from a man in his sixties with acute or convalescent COVID-19. CDR3 region: CASSPDTFYGYTF. The CDR3 bases are TGTGCCAGCAGCCCGGACACCTTTTATGGCTACACCTTC.